A selection of T cell receptor beta chains follows, all from one sample in a study of blood T cells in healthy people across ages. TCRdb re-called the 5' RACE reads with MiXCR, one entry per CDR3 protein. The table includes about 580,000 distinct CDR3 sequences, around 48% detected once. The sample taken for sequencing was blood. Receptor source: a man at least 80 years old in good health. The CDR3 runs from the conserved cysteine through the conserved F or W. Clone size, where shown, is once, few, many, or a class for clones that have expanded.

V: TRBV10-3
length: 16
J: TRBJ2-3
size: .
CDR3: CAISVTGRIAGDTQYF

V: TRBV15
length: 15
J: TRBJ2-1
size: .
CDR3: CATSSLGGHGNEQFF

V: TRBV7-9
length: 13
J: TRBJ1-1
size: .
CDR3: CASSWESDTEAFF

V: TRBV20-1
length: 14
J: TRBJ2-3
size: few
CDR3: CSAPDRGFTDTQYF

V: TRBV7-9
length: 11
J: TRBJ1-2
size: .
CDR3: CASSLDRSYTF

V: TRBV6-6
length: 12
J: TRBJ1-1
size: many
CDR3: CASNLGQGGAFF

V: TRBV5-1
length: 14
J: TRBJ1-6
size: .
CDR3: CASTQGGLNSPLHF

V: TRBV4-3
length: 18
J: TRBJ2-5
size: .
CDR3: CVSSPRLAGGPLLETQYF

V: TRBV14
length: 14
J: TRBJ2-5
size: .
CDR3: CASSQDWGSETQYF

V: TRBV10-1
length: 19
J: TRBJ2-3
size: .
CDR3: CASSESGKTGTQSTDTQYF

V: TRBV7-3
length: 15
J: TRBJ2-3
size: few
CDR3: CASSLSGQNTDTQYF

V: TRBV19
length: 15
J: TRBJ2-7
size: .
CDR3: CASSIGAGRSYEQYF

V: TRBV6-6
length: 14
J: TRBJ1-1
size: many
CDR3: CASFTPVGDTEAFF

V: TRBV15
length: 12
J: TRBJ1-3
size: once
CDR3: CATSRNRNTIYF

V: TRBV4-3
length: 15
J: TRBJ2-5
size: .
CDR3: CASSQELQGQETQYF

V: TRBV20-1
length: 16
J: TRBJ2-7
size: few
CDR3: CSANDRGAVSSYEQYF

V: TRBV7-2
length: 16
J: TRBJ2-1
size: .
CDR3: CASSPEGAGGYNEQFF

V: TRBV20-1
length: 15
J: TRBJ2-5
size: .
CDR3: CSSRAMTRIGETQYF

V: TRBV29-1
length: 14
J: TRBJ2-1
size: few
CDR3: CSVDGPSSYNEQFF

V: TRBV7-2
length: 14
J: TRBJ1-1
size: .
CDR3: CASSLIQGVAEAFF

V: TRBV4-2
length: 15
J: TRBJ1-2
size: .
CDR3: CASSQDRGSIASYTF

V: TRBV12-3/TRBV12-4
length: 14
J: TRBJ2-2
size: .
CDR3: CASSRGINTGELFF

V: TRBV4-2
length: 14
J: TRBJ2-3
size: .
CDR3: CASSSSGVTDTQYF

V: TRBV5-1
length: 15
J: TRBJ1-2
size: .
CDR3: CASSSGTAVNYGYTF

V: TRBV4-3
length: 16
J: TRBJ1-6
size: .
CDR3: CASSQEVAGGRSPLHF

V: TRBV7-9
length: 16
J: TRBJ1-4
size: few
CDR3: CASSLVGDSKGEKLFF

V: TRBV2
length: 14
J: TRBJ2-1
size: .
CDR3: CASTRRSGYNEQFF

V: TRBV19
length: 14
J: TRBJ2-7
size: .
CDR3: CASSMGDRGYEQYF

V: TRBV3-1
length: 16
J: TRBJ2-1
size: .
CDR3: CASTLIAGAPYNEQFF

V: TRBV20-1
length: 14
J: TRBJ2-1
size: .
CDR3: CSAPAGLAYNEQFF